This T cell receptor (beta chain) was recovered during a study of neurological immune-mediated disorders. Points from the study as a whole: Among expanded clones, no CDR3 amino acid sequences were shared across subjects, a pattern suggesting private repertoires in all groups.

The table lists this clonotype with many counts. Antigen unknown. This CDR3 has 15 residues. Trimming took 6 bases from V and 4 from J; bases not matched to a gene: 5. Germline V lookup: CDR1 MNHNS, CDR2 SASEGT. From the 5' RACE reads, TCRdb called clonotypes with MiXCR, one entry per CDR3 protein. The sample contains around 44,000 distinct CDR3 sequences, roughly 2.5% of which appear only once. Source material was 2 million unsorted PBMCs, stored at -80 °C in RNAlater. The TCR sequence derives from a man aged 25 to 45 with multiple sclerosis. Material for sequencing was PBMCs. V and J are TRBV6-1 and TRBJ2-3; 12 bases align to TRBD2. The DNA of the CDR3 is TGTGCCAGCAGACGGACTAGCGGGATAGCAGATACGCAGTATTTT. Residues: CASRRTSGIADTQYF.